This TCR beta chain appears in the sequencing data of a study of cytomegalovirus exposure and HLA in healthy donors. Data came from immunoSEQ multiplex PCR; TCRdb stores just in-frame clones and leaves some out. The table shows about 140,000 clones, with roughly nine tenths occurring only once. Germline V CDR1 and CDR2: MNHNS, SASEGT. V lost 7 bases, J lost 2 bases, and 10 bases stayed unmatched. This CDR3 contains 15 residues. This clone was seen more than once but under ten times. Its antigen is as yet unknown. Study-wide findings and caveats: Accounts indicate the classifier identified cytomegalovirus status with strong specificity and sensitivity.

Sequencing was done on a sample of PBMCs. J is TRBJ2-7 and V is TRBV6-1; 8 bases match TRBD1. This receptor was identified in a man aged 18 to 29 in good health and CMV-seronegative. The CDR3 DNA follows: TGTGCCAGCAAGACACCCGACAGGGGACCCTACGAGCAGTACTTC. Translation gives CASKTPDRGPYEQYF.